These T cell receptor beta chains were read from a single sample in a study of shared clonotypes between healthy human individuals. The assay was immunoSEQ multiplex PCR, and TCRdb's table has in-frame clones only and misses some. The data show some 200,000 clones, with 66% seen just once and 8.5% to 12% held by the top ten. The specimen was memory CD4+ T cells sorted from blood. The receptors were sampled from a man in his thirties or forties in good health. The CDR3 runs from the conserved cysteine through the conserved F or W. Each record gives: J gene, D gene, V gene, clone size, CDR3 DNA, CDR3 protein. A D gene is named only where the DNA matches it firmly. Not every row has a clone size; where given, it reads once, few, many or a size class.

J: TRBJ2-5; D: .; V: TRBV9; size: .; DNA: TGTGCCAGCAGCGTAGCTATCTCGGAGACCCAGTACTTC; CDR3: CASSVAISETQYF
J: TRBJ1-1; D: .; V: TRBV28; size: .; DNA: TGTGCCAGCAGTCCCTCCCCAGGGTACACTGAAGCTTTCTTT; CDR3: CASSPSPGYTEAFF
J: TRBJ2-5; D: .; V: TRBV11-2; size: .; DNA: TGTGCCAGCAGCTTAGATGAGGGGACAGAGACCCAGTACTTC; CDR3: CASSLDEGTETQYF
J: TRBJ2-1; D: TRBD1; V: TRBV2; size: .; DNA: TGTGCCGGAGTAACCGGACAGGGTCGTTGGAATGAGCAGTTCTTC; CDR3: CAGVTGQGRWNEQFF
J: TRBJ2-2; D: TRBD1; V: TRBV7-2; size: .; DNA: TGTGCCAGCAGCATCAGGACAGGGCCCGGGGAGCTGTTTTTT; CDR3: CASSIRTGPGELFF
J: TRBJ1-4; D: TRBD1; V: TRBV12-5; size: .; DNA: TGTGCTAGTGGTTTGGCATCAACAGGGGCCCGCGGTGTTGGTGAAAAACTGTTTTTT; CDR3: CASGLASTGARGVGEKLFF
J: TRBJ1-2; D: .; V: TRBV29-1; size: few; DNA: TGCAGCGTTGACGAGGCCGACGTAGGACGGTACACCTTC; CDR3: CSVDEADVGRYTF
J: TRBJ2-1; D: .; V: TRBV7-6; size: few; DNA: TGTGCCAGCAGCCCCGGGACATTCAACAATGAGCAGTTCTTC; CDR3: CASSPGTFNNEQFF
J: TRBJ2-7; D: TRBD2; V: TRBV11-2; size: .; DNA: TGTGCCAGCAGCTTTTGGGGAGGGAGCTCCTACGAGCAGTACTTC; CDR3: CASSFWGGSSYEQYF
J: TRBJ1-5; D: .; V: TRBV5-6; size: .; DNA: TGTGCCAGCAGCTTGGCCCATAACGGCTGGAATCAGCCCCAGCATTTT; CDR3: CASSLAHNGWNQPQHF
J: TRBJ2-7; D: .; V: TRBV7-6; size: many; DNA: TGTGCCAGCAGCTTAGATGCCAGCAGCTCCTACGAGCAGTACTTC; CDR3: CASSLDASSSYEQYF
J: TRBJ1-4; D: TRBD1; V: TRBV7-8; size: many; DNA: TGTGCCAGCAGCTCGGGGACAGCAAATGAAAAACTGTTTTTT; CDR3: CASSSGTANEKLFF
J: TRBJ2-3; D: TRBD1; V: TRBV2; size: once; DNA: TGTGCCAGCACGCGACAGGGGAGCACAGATACGCAGTATTTT; CDR3: CASTRQGSTDTQYF
J: TRBJ2-7; D: .; V: TRBV9; size: .; DNA: TGTGCCAGCAGCTCTCAACTGGGGGGCGAGCAGTACTTC; CDR3: CASSSQLGGEQYF
J: TRBJ2-2; D: .; V: TRBV21-1; size: .; DNA: TGTGCCAGCAGCAAAGCATCCCCCAGACGGACCGGGGAGCTGTTTTTT; CDR3: CASSKASPRRTGELFF
J: TRBJ2-1; D: TRBD2; V: TRBV9; size: .; DNA: TGTGCCAGCAGCGACCCCCCGGGACTAGCCCATGAGCAGTTCTTC; CDR3: CASSDPPGLAHEQFF
J: TRBJ1-5; D: .; V: TRBV11-2; size: .; DNA: TGTGCCAGCAGCTTAGATAGGGTACAGCCCCAGCATTTT; CDR3: CASSLDRVQPQHF
J: TRBJ1-5; D: TRBD1; V: TRBV10-3; size: many; DNA: TGTGCCACCAGCCTGACAGGGGAAAGGGATCAGCCCCAGCATTTT; CDR3: CATSLTGERDQPQHF
J: TRBJ1-3; D: .; V: TRBV10-3; size: many; DNA: TGTGCCATCAGGGAGGCGTCTGGAAACACCATATATTTT; CDR3: CAIREASGNTIYF
J: TRBJ2-4; D: .; V: TRBV11-2; size: .; DNA: TGTGCCAGCAGCTTAATTCGGGGGAGCGGAAAATTCAAAAACATTCAGTACTTC; CDR3: CASSLIRGSGKFKNIQYF
J: TRBJ2-6; D: .; V: TRBV5-1; size: few; DNA: TGCGCCAGCAGCCCCGGTGGCTCTGGGGCCAACGTCCTGACTTTC; CDR3: CASSPGGSGANVLTF
J: TRBJ1-2; D: .; V: TRBV7-9; size: few; DNA: TGTGCCAGCAGCTTAGCGCGACAGGCCCACTATGGCTACACCTTC; CDR3: CASSLARQAHYGYTF
J: TRBJ2-3; D: .; V: TRBV11-2; size: .; DNA: TGTGCCAGCAGCTTAGTTCCAGATACGCAGTATTTT; CDR3: CASSLVPDTQYF
J: TRBJ2-3; D: .; V: TRBV6-6; size: once; DNA: TGTGCCAGCAGTTACCCGGGCGGAAACACAGATACGCAGTATTTT; CDR3: CASSYPGGNTDTQYF
J: TRBJ1-2; D: .; V: TRBV28; size: once; DNA: TGTGCCAGCAGTTCCCAGGGATTGAGGGGCTACACCTTC; CDR3: CASSSQGLRGYTF
J: TRBJ2-3; D: .; V: TRBV29-1; size: few; DNA: TGCAGCGTTGAAGTTGGAGGGGTGAGCACAGATACGCAGTATTTT; CDR3: CSVEVGGVSTDTQYF
J: TRBJ2-5; D: .; V: TRBV5-1; size: .; DNA: TGCGCCAGCAGCTCCCAAGTCCAAGAGACCCAGTACTTC; CDR3: CASSSQVQETQYF
J: TRBJ2-3; D: .; V: TRBV28; size: .; DNA: TGTGCCAGCAGTTTTGCTAGGGGGGCAGATACGCAGTATTTT; CDR3: CASSFARGADTQYF
J: TRBJ1-4; D: TRBD1; V: TRBV6-1; size: .; DNA: TGTGCCAGCAGTGCCGGCAGGGGGGCAACTAATGAAAAACTGTTTTTT; CDR3: CASSAGRGATNEKLFF
J: TRBJ1-4; D: TRBD1; V: TRBV5-1; size: .; DNA: TGCGCCAGCAGCTTGAACACAGGGGGCGATGAAAAACTGTTTTTT; CDR3: CASSLNTGGDEKLFF
J: TRBJ2-3; D: .; V: TRBV7-9; size: few; DNA: TGTGCCAGCAGCTCTCCAACCGGCCTCACAGATACGCAGTATTTT; CDR3: CASSSPTGLTDTQYF
J: TRBJ2-3; D: .; V: TRBV7-2; size: few; DNA: TGTGCCAGCAGTTCCACAGATACGCAGTATTTT; CDR3: CASSSTDTQYF
J: TRBJ2-7; D: TRBD1; V: TRBV9; size: few; DNA: TGTGCCAGCAGCGCGACAGGGGGCGAGCAGTACTTC; CDR3: CASSATGGEQYF
J: TRBJ2-5; D: .; V: TRBV20-1; size: once; DNA: TGCAGTGCAGGGGTAGAGACCCAGTACTTC; CDR3: CSAGVETQYF
J: TRBJ2-3; D: .; V: TRBV28; size: .; DNA: TGTGCCAGCAGCCGACTTGACGGGAGTGATACGCAGTATTTT; CDR3: CASSRLDGSDTQYF
J: TRBJ2-5; D: .; V: TRBV7-9; size: .; DNA: TGTGCCAGCAGCTTAGAGGCGAGCAAGACCCAGTACTTC; CDR3: CASSLEASKTQYF
J: TRBJ2-3; D: .; V: TRBV27; size: .; DNA: TGTGCCAGCAGTTCCCCGACAGGCGCAGATACGCAGTATTTT; CDR3: CASSSPTGADTQYF
J: TRBJ2-7; D: TRBD2; V: TRBV29-1; size: many; DNA: TGCAGCGTTGTGGCTAGCGGGAGCTTGGGGGAGCAGTACTTC; CDR3: CSVVASGSLGEQYF
J: TRBJ2-5; D: .; V: TRBV11-3; size: .; DNA: TGTGCCAGCAGCCCGGGACACCAAGAGACCCAGTACTTC; CDR3: CASSPGHQETQYF
J: TRBJ1-4; D: .; V: TRBV27; size: .; DNA: TGTGCCAGCAGTTTTGGGGGGGGCGGAAAACTGTTTTTT; CDR3: CASSFGGGGKLFF
J: TRBJ2-1; D: .; V: TRBV9; size: few; DNA: TGTGCCAGCAGCGACTCCCAAACTAGAACCAACAATGAGCAGTTCTTC; CDR3: CASSDSQTRTNNEQFF
J: TRBJ2-7; D: .; V: TRBV28; size: few; DNA: TGTGCCAGCAGTGTGAGAGGGGGTTCGAGGGAGCAGTACTTC; CDR3: CASSVRGGSREQYF
J: TRBJ2-1; D: .; V: TRBV7-7; size: .; DNA: TGTGCCAGCAGCCCAACCGGGACTTCCTACAATGAGCAGTTCTTC; CDR3: CASSPTGTSYNEQFF
J: TRBJ1-1; D: .; V: TRBV6-1; size: .; DNA: TGTGCCAGCAGTGACGGGGTAGGCACTGAAGCTTTCTTT; CDR3: CASSDGVGTEAFF
J: TRBJ1-5; D: TRBD1; V: TRBV6-1; size: .; DNA: TGTGCCAGCACAGGGGGCAATCGGAGCAATCAGCCCCAGCATTTT; CDR3: CASTGGNRSNQPQHF
J: TRBJ2-7; D: .; V: TRBV9; size: .; DNA: TGTGCCAGCAGCGTCTTTGATAGGTCGACGACCTCCGAGCAGTACTTC; CDR3: CASSVFDRSTTSEQYF
J: TRBJ1-4; D: .; V: TRBV7-9; size: .; DNA: TGTGCCAGCAGCCCCCGGGGGGGGGCAACTAATGAAAAACTGTTTTTT; CDR3: CASSPRGGATNEKLFF
J: TRBJ2-7; D: .; V: TRBV5-1; size: few; DNA: TGCGCCAGCAGCTTGGCCATAGGTGGTAAGGGAACCCACGAGCAGTACTTC; CDR3: CASSLAIGGKGTHEQYF
J: TRBJ2-1; D: TRBD1; V: TRBV11-3; size: .; DNA: TGTGCCAGCAGCCTCCGGGACAGGTTCGATGAGCAGTTCTTC; CDR3: CASSLRDRFDEQFF
J: TRBJ1-4; D: .; V: TRBV11-2; size: .; DNA: TGTGCCAGCAGCTTAGCGGGGGCGAGAGAAAAACTGTTTTTT; CDR3: CASSLAGAREKLFF
J: TRBJ2-1; D: .; V: TRBV11-2; size: .; DNA: TGTGCCAGCAGCAGCAAGGGTCGGTTGCTCAACAATGAGCAGTTCTTC; CDR3: CASSSKGRLLNNEQFF
J: TRBJ1-2; D: .; V: TRBV7-9; size: many; DNA: TGTGCCAGCAGCTCGACCCAGGCGGTCGGCTACACCTTC; CDR3: CASSSTQAVGYTF
J: TRBJ2-1; D: TRBD1; V: TRBV10-3; size: few; DNA: TGTGCCATCAGCCGAGACAGGGTGTCCTACAATGAGCAGTTCTTC; CDR3: CAISRDRVSYNEQFF
J: TRBJ2-1; D: .; V: TRBV4-1; size: few; DNA: TGCGCCAGCAGCCAAGGGCGGGGCTCCCAGTACAATGAGCAGTTCTTC; CDR3: CASSQGRGSQYNEQFF
J: TRBJ2-3; D: TRBD2; V: TRBV28; size: .; DNA: TGTGCCAATCCCTCCCCCACGGGAGGGCAATTAAGCACAGATACGCAGTATTTT; CDR3: CANPSPTGGQLSTDTQYF
J: TRBJ2-5; D: TRBD2; V: TRBV5-1; size: few; DNA: TGCGCCAGCAGCGATCTTAGCGGGAGGGAACAGACCCAGTACTTC; CDR3: CASSDLSGREQTQYF
J: TRBJ1-1; D: .; V: TRBV28; size: .; DNA: TGTGCCAGCAGTTTGAGGTACACTGAAGCTTTCTTT; CDR3: CASSLRYTEAFF